Listed here are 22 T cell receptor beta chains from one sample, sequenced in a study of T cell changes during pregnancy in multiple sclerosis. The method was immunoSEQ multiplex PCR; TCRdb's version includes in-frame clones alone and lacks a portion of them. The sample lists some 48,000 clones; around 96% were seen once. The sample was peripheral blood, taken in the second trimester of pregnancy. The receptor source for this set is a female donor with multiple sclerosis, enrolled in a pregnancy study.

This sequence joins TRBV7-8 and TRBJ2-7, with a possible D match to TRBD1 (5 bases). This CDR3 is 13 amino acids long. Germline V CDR1 and CDR2: SGHVS, FQNEAQ. Trimming stripped 5 bases from V and 6 bases from J, with 14 bases between. For the CDR3, the DNA is TGTGCCAGCAGCCCAGAGGTAGGGGTCGAGCAGTACTTC. Translated, it gives CASSPEVGVEQYF.

This sequence joins TRBV28 and TRBJ1-5, with 7 bases aligning to TRBD1. With V trimmed by 3 bases and J by 4 bases, 3 bases remained unmatched. The V gene's germline CDR1 is MDHEN and CDR2 SYDVKM. This CDR3 comprises 14 residues. The CDR3: CASSLGRGNQPQHF. The CDR3 DNA sequence: TGTGCCAGCAGTTTGGGCAGGGGGAATCAGCCCCAGCATTTT.

In nucleotides, the CDR3 is TGTGCCAGCAGTCATGACAGGATCCAAGAGACCCAGTACTTC. This sequence encodes CASSHDRIQETQYF. J is TRBJ2-5 and V is TRBV28; D is perhaps TRBD1 (6 bases). The germline V and J ends were trimmed by 5 bases and 1 base, with 11 bases remaining between them. CDR3 length: 14 amino acids. Germline CDR1 reads MDHEN; CDR2 reads SYDVKM.

This chain uses TRBV27 with TRBJ2-7; D unresolved. The CDR3 spans 15 residues. V shed 4 bases and J shed 0 bases, with 13 bases lying between them. The germline gives CDR1 MNHEY, CDR2 SMNVEV (reference sequence). The CDR3 sequence: CASSWSSTYSYEQYF. The DNA of the CDR3 is TGTGCCAGCAGTTGGTCTTCCACATACTCCTACGAGCAGTACTTC.

V is TRBV6-1 and J is TRBJ1-1, with D unclear. Trimming removed 3 bases from V and 0 bases from J, with 14 bases in between. Looked up from germline, CDR1 is MNHNS and CDR2 is SASEGT. This CDR3 has 16 residues. The CDR3 nucleotides read TGTGCCAGCAGTGATTACTACGGTACAATGAACACTGAAGCTTTCTTT. Translation: CASSDYYGTMNTEAFF.

The gene calls are TRBV11-3 and TRBJ2-5; TRBD2 might be the D (6 bases). Trimming took off 3 bases at V and 6 bases at J, with 11 bases between the two ends. Germline lookup yields CDR1 SGHNT and CDR2 YENEEA. This CDR3 is built from 13 residues. CDR3 region: CASSFGLMKTQYF. The CDR3 coding sequence is TGTGCCAGCAGCTTCGGACTAATGAAGACCCAGTACTTC. Full variable domain (outside the CDR3, taken from reference TRBV11-3 and TRBJ2-5): EAGVVQSPRYKIIEKKQPVAFWCNPISGHNTLYWYLQNLGQGPELLIRYENEEAVDDSQLPKDRFSAERLKGVDSTLKIQPAELGDSAVYLCASSFGLMKTQYFGPGTRLLVL.

This chain uses TRBV30 with TRBJ1-2; 8 bases align to TRBD1. With V trimmed by 0 bases and J by 4 bases, 4 bases remained unmatched. This CDR3 is 14 amino acids long. CDR1 is GTSNPN and CDR2 is SVGIG in the germline V gene (reference sequence). Here the CDR3 reads CAWSVRQGIYGYTF. The CDR3 nucleotides read TGTGCCTGGAGTGTACGACAGGGGATCTATGGCTACACCTTC.

The rearrangement links TRBV5-8 to TRBJ2-5; a weak D match, TRBD1 (5 bases). V was shortened by 3 bases and J by 1 base, with 16 bases between the two germline ends. The CDR3 sequence is 16 residues long. CDR1 is SGHTS, CDR2 YDEGEE, per germline. The CDR3 DNA reads TGTGCCAGCAGCTCGTGGGCCCAGGGCCTCCAAGAGACCCAGTACTTC. Protein sequence: CASSSWAQGLQETQYF.

The rearrangement joins TRBV2 to TRBJ2-3, with D possibly matching TRBD1 (5 bases). Trimming took off 4 bases at V and 3 bases at J, with 17 bases between the two ends. CDR3 length equals 16 residues. Germline CDR1 is SNHLY and CDR2 is FYNNEI. The CDR3 DNA is TGTGCCAGCAGTGTCCAGGGTAAAGCAGGGACAGATACGCAGTATTTT. Translating it yields CASSVQGKAGTDTQYF.

As DNA, the CDR3 is TGTGCCAGCAGCGTCGTTAACGGGGAGCTGTTTTTT. Protein: CASSVVNGELFF. The V gene is TRBV9, the J gene TRBJ2-2; D gene uncertain. This CDR3 spans 12 amino acids. V shed 2 bases and J shed 7 bases, with 6 bases lying between them. Looked up from germline, CDR1 is SGDLS and CDR2 is YYNGEE.

The chain carries TRBV7-3 and TRBJ2-3, with D possibly TRBD2 on 5 matching bases. V was shortened by 2 bases and J by 6 bases, with 9 bases between the two germline ends. This CDR3 contains 13 residues. Looked up from germline, CDR1 is SGHTA and CDR2 is FQGTGA. CDR3 bases: TGTGCCAGCAGCTTAGGACTGATCGATACGCAGTATTTT. Protein sequence: CASSLGLIDTQYF.

V is TRBV18 and J is TRBJ2-1; a possible D gene is TRBD1 (5 bases). Germline V lookup: CDR1 KGHSH, CDR2 LQKENI. This CDR3 comprises 16 residues. V was shortened by 2 bases and J by 1 base, with 12 bases between the two germline ends. The CDR3 here is CASSPRQGQSYNEQFF. DNA of the CDR3: TGTGCCAGCTCACCAAGGCAGGGTCAATCCTACAATGAGCAGTTCTTC.

V and J are TRBV2 and TRBJ2-2; a possible D gene is TRBD2 (5 bases). Trimming cost V 7 bases and J 0 bases, with 12 bases left between them. Germline loops: CDR1 SNHLY, CDR2 FYNNEI. The CDR3 covers 15 residues. The CDR3 loop is CASTRGPANTGELFF. The CDR3 nucleotides read TGTGCCAGCACCCGCGGGCCAGCGAACACCGGGGAGCTGTTTTTT.

CDR3 DNA sequence: TGTGCCAGCAGCTTGGGACAGGGGAGGGTTAGCGAGCAGTACTTC. Amino acids: CASSLGQGRVSEQYF. The V call is TRBV5-6, the J call TRBJ2-7; tentative D call: TRBD1 (8 bases). The V and J ends lost 0 bases and 6 bases respectively, with 16 bases between them. The CDR3 sequence is 15 residues long. CDR1 and CDR2 (germline): SGHDT, YYEEEE.

This rearrangement joins TRBV14 to TRBJ2-6; D is possibly TRBD1 (5 bases). Germline V gene data show CDR1 as SGHDN and CDR2 as FVKESK. V was trimmed by 6 bases and J by 9 bases, leaving 12 bases between them. The CDR3 runs 13 residues. The DNA of the CDR3 is TGTGCCAGCAGAGGAGATGACAGCAACGTCCTGACTTTC. Translating gives CASRGDDSNVLTF.

As concerns this clone: At one end, the junction sequence differs from germline, possibly due to a read error. The chain employs TRBV7-2 and TRBJ2-7; 9 bases map to TRBD2. CDR3 length: 14 amino acids. CDR1 SGHTA and CDR2 FQGNSA come from the germline V gene. As DNA, the CDR3 is TGTGCCAGCAGCTTAGCGAAAGCTAGCGGGGATTTCCACTTC. Translated: CASSLAKASGDFHF.

This clone was seen just once. This chain joins TRBV14 and TRBJ2-7; a weak D match, TRBD2 (6 bases). Germline V CDR1 and CDR2: SGHDN, FVKESK. CDR3 size: 14 residues. Trimming removed 6 bases from V and 2 bases from J, with 14 bases in between. This chain's CDR3 is CASSYRGWAYEQYF. CDR3 nucleotide sequence: TGTGCCAGCAGTTACCGGGGGTGGGCCTACGAGCAGTACTTC.

The chain employs TRBV2 and TRBJ2-7; 8 nucleotides line up with TRBD1. CDR1 is SNHLY, CDR2 FYNNEI, per germline. With V trimmed by 3 bases and J by 2 bases, 6 bases remained unmatched. The CDR3 loop spans 15 amino acids. DNA for the CDR3: TGTGCCAGCAGTGAGGAGCAGGGGGCCCCCTACGAGCAGTACTTC. This sequence encodes CASSEEQGAPYEQYF.

This clone was picked up one time. The chain recombines TRBV28 with TRBJ2-7, with TRBD1 matching 8 bases. J was trimmed by 3 bases and V by 3 bases; bases with no gene match: 4. CDR3 length: 14 amino acids. Germline CDR1 MDHEN, CDR2 SYDVKM. The CDR3 DNA is TGTGCCAGCAGTTTCTCCGGGACAGGCTACGAGCAGTACTTC. This gives the protein CASSFSGTGYEQYF.

The V call is TRBV6-5, the J call TRBJ2-5; 12 bases agree with TRBD2. V lost 4 bases and J lost 5; bases outside the gene matches: 8. Germline CDR1 and CDR2: MNHEY and SVGAGI. This CDR3 is 16 amino acids long. Here the CDR3 DNA reads TGTGCCAGCAGTTTTGGGGGACTAGCGGGCGAGGAGACCCAGTACTTC. The encoded protein is CASSFGGLAGEETQYF.

The rearrangement joins TRBV18 to TRBJ1-1; weak D call: TRBD1 (5 bases). Trimming removed 3 bases at V and 7 bases at J, with 12 bases between. The CDR3 is 13 residues long. Germline V gene lookup returns CDR1 KGHSH and CDR2 LQKENI. CDR3 nucleotides: TGTGCCAGCTCACCGATACGACAGTTTGAAGCTTTCTTT. Translation: CASSPIRQFEAFF.

This sequence joins TRBV14 and TRBJ2-2, with a weak D call TRBD1 (6 bases). Trimming took off 2 bases at V and 3 bases at J, with 7 bases between the two ends. The germline CDR1 and CDR2 sequences are SGHDN and FVKESK. CDR3 length: 14 amino acids. The CDR3 nucleotides are TGTGCCAGCAGCCAACAGGGGTACACCGGGGAGCTGTTTTTT. Encoded protein: CASSQQGYTGELFF.